The sequence of this T cell receptor (beta chain) was determined in a study of blood T cell repertoires in COVID-19. Study overall: Acute and convalescent COVID-19 specimens originated in the United States, Italy and Spain. T cells, B-cell-depleted T cells, or PBMCs supplied cDNA or gDNA.

The length of the CDR3 is 15 residues. Germline values: CDR1 KGHSH, CDR2 LQKENI. Between the trimmed V and J ends, which lost 0 bases and 5 bases, there was a span of 13 bases. Original analysis: How many nucleated cells were present was estimated from reference gene primer amplification. Profiled with immunoSEQ multiplex PCR; TCRdb holds only in-frame clones, not every one. The DNA was the basis for D and trimming; V, J and clone size are from that table. The sample has around 180,000 clones, approximately 86% seen once. V and J are TRBV18 and TRBJ2-5; a possible D gene is TRBD2 (7 bases). The sequence came from a man between 65 and 80 years old with active or convalescent COVID-19. The material sequenced was peripheral blood. CDR3 in DNA: TGTGCCAGCTCACCACCCCGGGGGGCCAGGGAGACCCAGTACTTC. Residues: CASSPPRGARETQYF.